This TCR beta chain was observed in a study of cytomegalovirus exposure and HLA in healthy donors. Note on this clone: Its cognate antigen is unknown.

The J segment lost 2 bases and the V segment lost 4 bases, leaving 1 base of the junction unmatched. This CDR3 comprises 15 residues. The germline CDR1 and CDR2 sequences are SGHVS and FQNEAQ. It was with 60 Vbeta and 13 Jbeta primers that the PCR ran. Data came from immunoSEQ multiplex PCR; TCRdb stores just in-frame clones and leaves some out. The data contain 150,000 to 200,000 clones, approximately 80% of them singletons. The study's findings and limits: Presence/absence analyses took donor sequencing depth as roughly uniform.

Sequenced input: PBMCs. The receptor was isolated from a woman aged 50 to 60 in good health and CMV-seronegative. This sequence joins TRBV7-8 and TRBJ2-3; 12 bases are shared with TRBD2. CDR3 bases: TGTGCCAGCAGCTCTAGCGGGAGGGTCACAGATACGCAGTATTTT. Amino acids: CASSSSGRVTDTQYF.